These T cell receptor beta chains were read from a single sample in a study of OX40 agonist ivuxolimab in advanced cancers. TCRdb's table, derived via immunoSEQ multiplex PCR, lists solely in-frame clones and lacks some. The repertoire has about 75,000 clones, roughly 90% of them found once; the top ten carry over 0.3%. The sample in question was CD4+ or CD8+ T cells sorted from blood, obtained in a trial of the OX40 agonist ivuxolimab. These receptors all stem from an adult with an advanced solid tumor such as melanoma, head and neck, liver or kidney cancer. Each CDR3 is given with its conserved first and last residue. The order of the fields is D gene, V gene, J gene, clone size, CDR3 protein, CDR3 DNA. The D gene is left open where the match is weak. A clone size is listed for some rows: how often the clone was seen (once, few, many), or a class if it is expanded.

d_gene: NA
v_gene: TRBV30
j_gene: TRBJ1-5
abundance: NA
CDR3aa: CAWRPRASNQPQHF
CDR3nt: TGTGCCTGGAGACCTAGGGCCAGCAATCAGCCCCAGCATTTT

d_gene: NA
v_gene: TRBV5-1
j_gene: TRBJ2-1
abundance: once
CDR3aa: CASSFSVDMYNEQFF
CDR3nt: TGCGCCAGCAGCTTTTCAGTTGACATGTACAATGAGCAGTTCTTC

d_gene: NA
v_gene: TRBV2
j_gene: TRBJ1-4
abundance: NA
CDR3aa: CASSELRGDEKLFF
CDR3nt: TGTGCCAGCAGTGAATTGAGGGGAGATGAAAAACTGTTTTTT

d_gene: NA
v_gene: TRBV7-2
j_gene: TRBJ1-2
abundance: NA
CDR3aa: CASSLRAPNGTF
CDR3nt: TGTGCCAGCAGCCTCCGAGCCCCAAACGGCACCTTC

d_gene: NA
v_gene: TRBV9
j_gene: TRBJ2-5
abundance: NA
CDR3aa: CASSFDWGETQYF
CDR3nt: TGTGCCAGCAGCTTCGACTGGGGGGAGACCCAGTACTTC

d_gene: NA
v_gene: TRBV5-1
j_gene: TRBJ1-4
abundance: NA
CDR3aa: CASSFLGSNEKLFF
CDR3nt: TGCGCCAGCAGCTTTCTCGGGTCTAATGAAAAACTGTTTTTT

d_gene: TRBD2
v_gene: TRBV5-1
j_gene: TRBJ2-2
abundance: NA
CDR3aa: CASSQSGGSTGELFF
CDR3nt: TGCGCCAGCAGTCAAAGCGGGGGGAGCACCGGGGAGCTGTTTTTT

d_gene: TRBD1
v_gene: TRBV7-2
j_gene: TRBJ2-7
abundance: NA
CDR3aa: CASSLDHETGIYF
CDR3nt: TGTGCCAGCAGCTTAGATCATGAGACAGGGATATACTTC

d_gene: NA
v_gene: TRBV19
j_gene: TRBJ1-4
abundance: once
CDR3aa: CASSSPAAYEKLFF
CDR3nt: TGTGCCAGTAGTAGTCCGGCTGCGTATGAAAAACTGTTTTTT

d_gene: TRBD2
v_gene: TRBV27
j_gene: TRBJ2-2
abundance: NA
CDR3aa: CASSLGAGVVTGELFF
CDR3nt: TGTGCCAGCAGTTTAGGAGCGGGAGTGGTCACCGGGGAGCTGTTTTTT

d_gene: NA
v_gene: TRBV18
j_gene: TRBJ2-5
abundance: once
CDR3aa: CASSPPVSRKETQYF
CDR3nt: TGTGCCAGCTCACCACCGGTTTCCAGGAAAGAGACCCAGTACTTC

d_gene: NA
v_gene: TRBV28
j_gene: TRBJ1-2
abundance: NA
CDR3aa: CASSLVSPVNRNGYTF
CDR3nt: TGTGCCAGCAGTTTAGTCTCACCGGTTAATCGAAATGGCTACACCTTC

d_gene: TRBD1
v_gene: TRBV7-2
j_gene: TRBJ2-5
abundance: NA
CDR3aa: CASSSRTRDREQQETQYF
CDR3nt: TGTGCCAGCAGCTCTCGAACCAGGGACAGGGAACAACAAGAGACCCAGTACTTC

d_gene: NA
v_gene: TRBV2
j_gene: TRBJ2-3
abundance: NA
CDR3aa: CASSDPGTDTQYF
CDR3nt: TGTGCCAGCAGTGACCCAGGCACAGATACGCAGTATTTT

d_gene: TRBD2
v_gene: TRBV7-2
j_gene: TRBJ2-1
abundance: few
CDR3aa: CASSSTSGRVYNEQFF
CDR3nt: TGTGCCAGCAGCTCAACTAGCGGGAGAGTTTACAATGAGCAGTTCTTC

d_gene: NA
v_gene: TRBV7-9
j_gene: TRBJ2-5
abundance: NA
CDR3aa: CASSLGAETQYF
CDR3nt: TGTGCCAGCAGCTTGGGGGCTGAGACCCAGTACTTC

d_gene: TRBD2
v_gene: TRBV7-2
j_gene: TRBJ2-5
abundance: NA
CDR3aa: CASSPHSGGVETQYF
CDR3nt: TGTGCCAGCAGCCCACACTCGGGAGGGGTGGAGACCCAGTACTTC

d_gene: NA
v_gene: TRBV7-8
j_gene: TRBJ2-6
abundance: NA
CDR3aa: CASRAVWAGANVLTF
CDR3nt: TGTGCCAGCAGGGCCGTCTGGGCTGGGGCCAACGTCCTGACTTTC

d_gene: NA
v_gene: TRBV29-1
j_gene: TRBJ2-7
abundance: NA
CDR3aa: CSVGGGTGYEQYF
CDR3nt: TGCAGCGTTGGTGGTGGGACGGGCTACGAGCAGTACTTC

d_gene: NA
v_gene: TRBV5-1
j_gene: TRBJ1-1
abundance: NA
CDR3aa: CASSLTSTEAFF
CDR3nt: TGCGCCAGCAGCCTGACCTCGACTGAAGCTTTCTTT

d_gene: TRBD2
v_gene: TRBV13
j_gene: TRBJ2-5
abundance: NA
CDR3aa: CASSSYGLAGVQETQYF
CDR3nt: TGTGCCAGCAGCTCGTATGGACTAGCGGGGGTCCAAGAGACCCAGTACTTC

d_gene: TRBD1
v_gene: TRBV28
j_gene: TRBJ1-5
abundance: NA
CDR3aa: CASSWTGWVNPSNQPQHF
CDR3nt: TGTGCCAGCAGTTGGACAGGGTGGGTTAATCCGAGCAATCAGCCCCAGCATTTT

d_gene: TRBD1
v_gene: TRBV28
j_gene: TRBJ1-1
abundance: NA
CDR3aa: CASSLIDGTENTEAFF
CDR3nt: TGTGCCAGCAGTTTGATTGATGGGACAGAGAACACTGAAGCTTTCTTT

d_gene: NA
v_gene: TRBV27
j_gene: TRBJ1-2
abundance: once
CDR3aa: CASTPSLGGYYGYTF
CDR3nt: TGTGCCAGCACTCCTTCTCTTGGCGGGTACTATGGCTACACCTTC

d_gene: NA
v_gene: TRBV7-6
j_gene: TRBJ2-5
abundance: NA
CDR3aa: CASSLGRGETQYF
CDR3nt: TGTGCCAGCAGCCTCGGCAGGGGAGAGACCCAGTACTTC

d_gene: NA
v_gene: TRBV5-1
j_gene: TRBJ2-7
abundance: NA
CDR3aa: CASSRGQSSYEQYF
CDR3nt: TGCGCCAGCAGCAGAGGACAGTCCTCCTACGAGCAGTACTTC

d_gene: TRBD1
v_gene: TRBV6-6
j_gene: TRBJ1-1
abundance: NA
CDR3aa: CASSYSGQMNTEAFF
CDR3nt: TGTGCCAGCAGTTACTCGGGACAGATGAACACTGAAGCTTTCTTT

d_gene: NA
v_gene: TRBV28
j_gene: TRBJ2-7
abundance: NA
CDR3aa: CASWASTTYEQYF
CDR3nt: TGTGCCAGCTGGGCTAGCACTACCTACGAGCAGTACTTC

d_gene: TRBD2
v_gene: TRBV15
j_gene: TRBJ2-1
abundance: NA
CDR3aa: CATSRDWGTSGVGGEQFF
CDR3nt: TGTGCCACCAGCAGAGATTGGGGAACTAGCGGGGTGGGGGGTGAGCAGTTCTTC

d_gene: TRBD1
v_gene: TRBV11-2
j_gene: TRBJ1-2
abundance: NA
CDR3aa: CASSSGTGGRLDYGYTF
CDR3nt: TGTGCCAGCAGCTCCGGGACAGGGGGCAGGTTGGACTATGGCTACACCTTC

d_gene: TRBD2
v_gene: TRBV25-1
j_gene: TRBJ2-7
abundance: NA
CDR3aa: CASSIAGSYEQYF
CDR3nt: TGTGCCAGCAGTATAGCGGGGTCCTACGAGCAGTACTTC

d_gene: TRBD1
v_gene: TRBV7-2
j_gene: TRBJ1-1
abundance: NA
CDR3aa: CASSLAGQMNTEAFF
CDR3nt: TGTGCCAGCAGCTTAGCGGGACAGATGAACACTGAAGCTTTCTTT

d_gene: TRBD2
v_gene: TRBV5-1
j_gene: TRBJ2-1
abundance: NA
CDR3aa: CASSAGLAGGSNEQFF
CDR3nt: TGCGCCAGCAGCGCGGGACTAGCGGGGGGGTCGAATGAGCAGTTCTTC

d_gene: NA
v_gene: TRBV21-1
j_gene: TRBJ1-1
abundance: NA
CDR3aa: CASSTTQGGNTEAFF
CDR3nt: TGTGCCAGCAGCACAACGCAGGGTGGGAACACTGAAGCTTTCTTT

d_gene: TRBD1
v_gene: TRBV6-1
j_gene: TRBJ1-5
abundance: few
CDR3aa: CASSDPTGGAKPQHF
CDR3nt: TGTGCCAGCAGTGACCCGACAGGGGGCGCAAAGCCCCAGCATTTT

d_gene: NA
v_gene: TRBV28
j_gene: TRBJ2-7
abundance: NA
CDR3aa: CASSLGGQATYEQYF
CDR3nt: TGTGCCAGCAGTTTAGGAGGGCAGGCTACCTACGAGCAGTACTTC

d_gene: TRBD1
v_gene: TRBV2
j_gene: TRBJ1-2
abundance: NA
CDR3aa: CASSWTGGDGYTF
CDR3nt: TGTGCCAGCAGTTGGACAGGGGGCGATGGCTACACCTTC

d_gene: TRBD2
v_gene: TRBV30
j_gene: TRBJ2-5
abundance: NA
CDR3aa: CAWNGRVRETQYF
CDR3nt: TGTGCCTGGAACGGGAGGGTTAGGGAGACCCAGTACTTC

d_gene: NA
v_gene: TRBV5-1
j_gene: TRBJ2-7
abundance: NA
CDR3aa: CASSLVGPHGSLEQYF
CDR3nt: TGCGCCAGCAGCTTGGTGGGACCTCATGGTTCGCTTGAGCAGTACTTC

d_gene: NA
v_gene: TRBV19
j_gene: TRBJ1-6
abundance: NA
CDR3aa: CASSWTAYNSPLHF
CDR3nt: TGTGCCAGTAGTTGGACGGCTTATAATTCACCCCTCCACTTT

d_gene: NA
v_gene: TRBV2
j_gene: TRBJ1-6
abundance: NA
CDR3aa: CASSEIGTGSPLHF
CDR3nt: TGTGCCAGCAGTGAAATAGGGACCGGTTCACCCCTCCACTTT

d_gene: TRBD2
v_gene: TRBV7-2
j_gene: TRBJ2-2
abundance: NA
CDR3aa: CASSLLAGLSGELFF
CDR3nt: TGTGCCAGCAGCTTACTAGCGGGACTCTCCGGGGAGCTGTTTTTT

d_gene: TRBD2
v_gene: TRBV18
j_gene: TRBJ2-1
abundance: NA
CDR3aa: CASSPQSSGREQFF
CDR3nt: TGTGCCAGCTCACCACAGTCCAGCGGGAGAGAGCAGTTCTTC

d_gene: TRBD1
v_gene: TRBV7-9
j_gene: TRBJ1-6
abundance: NA
CDR3aa: CASSFQGDSPLHF
CDR3nt: TGTGCCAGCAGCTTTCAGGGGGATTCACCCCTCCACTTT

d_gene: NA
v_gene: TRBV18
j_gene: TRBJ2-1
abundance: NA
CDR3aa: CASSPLGANYNEQFF
CDR3nt: TGTGCCAGCTCACCCCTGGGGGCCAACTACAATGAGCAGTTCTTC

d_gene: NA
v_gene: TRBV7-9
j_gene: TRBJ2-3
abundance: NA
CDR3aa: CASSLASGTADTQYF
CDR3nt: TGTGCCAGCAGCTTAGCTAGCGGTACGGCAGATACGCAGTATTTT

d_gene: NA
v_gene: TRBV28
j_gene: TRBJ2-7
abundance: few
CDR3aa: CASSFPSYEQYF
CDR3nt: TGTGCCAGCAGTTTCCCCTCCTACGAGCAGTACTTC

d_gene: TRBD2
v_gene: TRBV7-2
j_gene: TRBJ2-3
abundance: NA
CDR3aa: CASSLTRGGQDTQYF
CDR3nt: TGTGCCAGCAGCTTAACGCGGGGGGGCCAAGATACGCAGTATTTT

d_gene: NA
v_gene: TRBV4-3
j_gene: TRBJ1-6
abundance: NA
CDR3aa: CASSQGAGVNSPLHF
CDR3nt: TGCGCCAGCAGCCAAGGGGCCGGAGTTAATTCACCCCTCCACTTT

d_gene: NA
v_gene: TRBV6-6
j_gene: TRBJ2-7
abundance: NA
CDR3aa: CASSYSGKGVYEQYF
CDR3nt: TGTGCCAGCAGTTACTCGGGGAAGGGTGTGTACGAGCAGTACTTC

d_gene: NA
v_gene: TRBV19
j_gene: TRBJ1-2
abundance: NA
CDR3aa: CASSPKTTNYGYTF
CDR3nt: TGTGCCAGTAGCCCCAAGACAACTAACTATGGCTACACCTTC

d_gene: TRBD2
v_gene: TRBV28
j_gene: TRBJ2-1
abundance: once
CDR3aa: CASSPISSGRINEQFF
CDR3nt: TGTGCCAGCAGTCCTATTTCTAGCGGGAGAATCAATGAGCAGTTCTTC

d_gene: NA
v_gene: TRBV7-8
j_gene: TRBJ2-7
abundance: NA
CDR3aa: CASSLDERAYEQYF
CDR3nt: TGTGCCAGCAGCTTAGATGAGCGGGCCTACGAGCAGTACTTC

d_gene: NA
v_gene: TRBV27
j_gene: TRBJ2-1
abundance: NA
CDR3aa: CASSLSNGGTEQFF
CDR3nt: TGTGCCAGCAGTTTATCGAACGGGGGGACAGAGCAGTTCTTC

d_gene: TRBD2
v_gene: TRBV28
j_gene: TRBJ2-5
abundance: NA
CDR3aa: CASSYPGLAGGRETQYF
CDR3nt: TGTGCCAGCAGTTACCCCGGACTAGCGGGGGGTCGAGAGACCCAGTACTTC

d_gene: TRBD1
v_gene: TRBV13
j_gene: TRBJ2-7
abundance: NA
CDR3aa: CASSHGQGPSSSEQYF
CDR3nt: TGTGCCAGCAGCCACGGACAGGGCCCCAGCTCGTCCGAGCAGTACTTC

d_gene: TRBD1
v_gene: TRBV9
j_gene: TRBJ1-5
abundance: NA
CDR3aa: CASSKRTGGNQPQHF
CDR3nt: TGTGCCAGCAGCAAAAGGACAGGGGGGAATCAGCCCCAGCATTTT

d_gene: TRBD1
v_gene: TRBV7-9
j_gene: TRBJ1-1
abundance: few
CDR3aa: CASSLALGGTEKGAFF
CDR3nt: TGTGCCAGCAGCTTAGCCCTCGGGGGGACAGAAAAGGGAGCTTTCTTT